A single sample is the source of the 12 T cell receptor beta chains below, sequenced in a study of cytomegalovirus exposure and HLA in healthy donors. PCR used 60 Vbeta primers and 13 Jbeta primers. Clones were read by immunoSEQ multiplex PCR, and TCRdb kept only the in-frame ones, dropping some. The data show around 130,000 clones, roughly 82% seen once. The sample was PBMCs. The receptors originated from a man aged 45 to 65 in good health and CMV-seronegative.

The chain joins TRBV5-5 to TRBJ2-1; a weak D match, TRBD1 (6 bases). The CDR3 length is 12 residues. Trimming left V 3 bases short and J 8 bases short, with 9 bases between. CDR1 and CDR2 (germline): SGHKS, YYEKEE (reference sequence). The CDR3 protein is CASSYTGYEQFF. The CDR3 DNA reads as TGTGCCAGCAGCTACACAGGGTATGAGCAGTTCTTC.

This chain joins TRBV11-2 and TRBJ2-3, with D possibly TRBD2 on 5 matching bases. CDR3 length equals 18 residues. Germline V CDR1 and CDR2: SGHAT, FQNNGV. Deletions cut 1 base from V and 5 bases from J, with 22 bases between. The CDR3: CASSLGFWSGIRGDTQYF. The CDR3 region has the DNA TGTGCCAGCAGCTTAGGCTTTTGGTCCGGGATACGGGGAGATACGCAGTATTTT.

The chain couples TRBV11-1 to TRBJ2-7; D not resolved. Germline V lookup: CDR1 SGHAT, CDR2 FQDESV (reference sequence). This CDR3 spans 14 amino acids. V gave up 5 bases and J gave up 0 bases, with 11 bases separating them. The CDR3 loop reads CASSILPSSYEQYF. Written as DNA, the CDR3 is TGTGCCAGCAGCATATTACCGAGCTCCTACGAGCAGTACTTC.

This chain joins TRBV5-1 and TRBJ2-7, with 11 bases matching TRBD1. Germline lookup yields CDR1 SGHRS and CDR2 YFSETQ. This CDR3 is 14 amino acids long. V lost 0 bases, J lost 6 bases, and 2 bases stayed unmatched. In DNA, the CDR3 is TGCGCCAGCAGCTTGGAAGGGACAGGGGGCGAGCAGTACTTC. It specifies CASSLEGTGGEQYF.

The chain links TRBV4-2 to TRBJ1-2; TRBD1 matches at 7 bases. Losses at the gene ends were 0 bases for V and 4 bases for J; bases not matched to a gene: 5. This CDR3 is 15 amino acids long. Germline-derived CDR1 and CDR2 are LGHNA and YNFKEQ. In DNA form, the CDR3 reads TGTGCCAGCAGCCAAGAACAGGGGAGCGCCTATGGCTACACCTTC. It encodes CASSQEQGSAYGYTF.

This chain joins TRBV7-9 and TRBJ1-1, with D maybe TRBD1 (5 bases). CDR3 length equals 16 residues. Germline lookup yields CDR1 SEHNR and CDR2 FQNEAQ (reference sequence). V lost 1 base and J 1 base, leaving 13 bases between the germline ends. CDR3 sequence reads: CASSLGGSKPNTEAFF. The CDR3 nucleotides are TGTGCCAGCAGCTTAGGGGGCAGCAAACCGAACACTGAAGCTTTCTTT.

This clone was detected a few times. The chain joins TRBV4-1 to TRBJ1-4, with a weak D call TRBD1 (5 bases). V was clipped by 1 base and J by 0 bases, with 9 bases between them. Germline CDR1 reads MGHRA; CDR2 reads YSYEKL. The CDR3 consists of 16 residues. Here the CDR3 DNA reads TGCGCCAGCAGCCAAGGACAGATACCAACTAATGAAAAACTGTTTTTT. This gives the protein CASSQGQIPTNEKLFF.

The chain couples TRBV6-5 to TRBJ2-1, with TRBD1 matching 7 bases. This CDR3 region has 13 residues. V lost 8 bases and J lost 6; bases outside the gene matches: 7. Germline V gene lookup returns CDR1 MNHEY and CDR2 SVGAGI. The chain's CDR3 is CASGDRVPNEQFF. The CDR3 DNA reads TGTGCCAGCGGAGACAGGGTACCCAATGAGCAGTTCTTC.

The rearrangement joins TRBV7-8 to TRBJ1-1; D not resolved. The CDR3 length is 15 residues. In germline, CDR1 is SGHVS, CDR2 FQNEAQ. V was cut by 1 base and J by 1 base, with 10 bases left in between. The CDR3 is CASSLVDRGNTEAFF. CDR3 DNA sequence: TGTGCCAGCAGCTTAGTCGATCGGGGGAACACTGAAGCTTTCTTT.

CDR3 sequence reads: CASSPQASSYEQYF. The CDR3 bases are TGTGCCAGCTCACCACAAGCAAGCTCCTACGAGCAGTACTTC. This chain uses TRBV18 with TRBJ2-7, with unresolved D. The V end lost 1 base, the J end lost 0 bases, and 7 bases lay between the germline ends. This CDR3 region has 14 residues. From germline, CDR1 is KGHSH and CDR2 LQKENI.

This chain links TRBV7-6 with TRBJ2-7; 8 bases agree with TRBD1. This CDR3 has 15 amino acids. The V gene's germline CDR1 is SGHVS and CDR2 FNYEAQ. The V segment lost 5 bases and the J segment 0 bases; nucleotides outside the gene matches: 6. In DNA form, the CDR3 reads TGTGCCAGCAGCCGGAATACAGGGGGCTCCTACGAGCAGTACTTC. Protein sequence: CASSRNTGGSYEQYF.

The genes are TRBV4-1 and TRBJ2-7; maybe TRBD1 (6 bases). This CDR3 comprises 13 residues. Germline V gene lookup returns CDR1 MGHRA and CDR2 YSYEKL. V was cut by 4 bases and J by 4 bases, with 11 bases left in between. The chain's CDR3 is CASSLYREYEQYF. CDR3 nucleotides: TGCGCCAGCAGCCTCTACAGGGAGTACGAGCAGTACTTC.